This record looks at one T cell receptor (beta chain) sequence and its context. Its antigen is unknown. CDR1 is SQVTM and CDR2 is ANQGSEA in the germline V gene. V was shortened by 6 bases and J by 4 bases, with 12 bases between the two germline ends. CDR3 length equals 13 residues. The data were obtained in a study of T cell repertoires in cytomegalovirus infection. Whole-study context: It was the public TCR beta signatures that indicated both CMV infection and matching HLA type.

TCRdb redid the calling of the reads with MiXCR, one entry per CDR3 protein. The repertoire holds 150,000 to 200,000 distinct CDR3 sequences, approximately 14% seen once, with more than 20% in the top ten. Points from the study as a whole: Carriers of CMV plus the relevant HLA were identified by cumulative public TCR beta family frequency. CMV-specific TCR beta clonotypes restricted by HLA-C dominated the ex vivo response.

The chain has TRBV29-1 and TRBJ2-2, with D unresolved. Sequences were obtained from PBMCs. This receptor was identified in a human donor in good health (CMV status not recorded). Some clones in this sample may be carry-over from other donors' samples. In DNA, the CDR3 is TGCAGCGTCCCTAATCGCCCCACCGGGGAGCTGTTTTTT. Amino acid sequence: CSVPNRPTGELFF.